Listed below are T cell receptor beta chains from one sample, sequenced in a study of T cells after yellow fever vaccination. TCRdb re-derived calls from the 5' RACE reads in MiXCR, one entry per CDR3 protein. The top ten clones hold approximately 1% of a sample with approximately 250,000 distinct CDR3 sequences, 5.5% to 8.5% of them seen once. Sequencing used CD4+ T cells sorted from PBMCs, obtained on the day of the yellow fever booster vaccination. The receptors shown here come from a man aged 30 to 45 who received the YFV17D yellow fever vaccine. Each CDR3 is given with its conserved first and last residue. Fields, in order: J gene, D gene, clone size, V gene, CDR3 protein, CDR3 DNA. D genes are given only for firm matches. Expanded clones get a size class; other rows say once, few or many, or leave the size out.

TRBJ2-1,.,.,TRBV5-1,CASSLVPSVLDEQFF,TGCGCCAGCAGCTTGGTCCCTAGTGTTTTAGATGAGCAGTTCTTC
TRBJ2-1,.,.,TRBV7-6,CASSLMEGRIYNEQFF,TGTGCCAGCAGCTTAATGGAAGGGAGGATCTACAATGAGCAGTTCTTC
TRBJ2-3,.,.,TRBV7-9,CASSFGGSGTNVDTQYF,TGTGCCAGCAGCTTTGGGGGAAGCGGCACAAACGTAGATACGCAGTATTTT
TRBJ2-1,TRBD2,.,TRBV20-1,CSASRTSINEQFF,TGCAGTGCTAGTCGGACTAGTATAAATGAGCAGTTCTTC
TRBJ1-5,.,.,TRBV12-3/TRBV12-4,CASSFTSVAVNQPQHF,TGTGCCAGCAGTTTTACTTCGGTGGCGGTCAATCAGCCCCAGCATTTT
TRBJ1-1,TRBD1,many,TRBV28,CASTMGQGVINTEAFF,TGTGCCAGCACCATGGGACAGGGGGTGATCAACACTGAAGCTTTCTTT
TRBJ1-2,.,many,TRBV20-1,CSARDGTNYGYTF,TGCAGTGCTAGAGATGGGACTAACTATGGCTACACCTTC
TRBJ2-1,.,.,TRBV20-1,CSASLFIGTGNEQFF,TGCAGTGCTTCCTTATTCATCGGAACGGGCAATGAGCAGTTCTTC
TRBJ1-3,.,.,TRBV9,CASSGGLANTIYF,TGTGCCAGCAGCGGGGGACTGGCAAACACCATATATTTT
TRBJ1-1,.,few,TRBV23-1,CASSQWWRTQNTEAFF,TGCGCCAGCAGTCAATGGTGGAGGACTCAGAACACTGAAGCTTTCTTT
TRBJ2-2,.,few,TRBV2,CASSDDRNTGELFF,TGTGCCAGCAGTGACGACAGAAACACCGGGGAGCTGTTTTTT
TRBJ2-1,TRBD2,many,TRBV5-1,CASSWGSEGTSGRTGEQFF,TGCGCCAGCAGCTGGGGGTCGGAAGGGACTAGCGGGAGAACAGGGGAGCAGTTCTTC
TRBJ2-7,TRBD1,few,TRBV20-1,CSAAQGNSVYF,TGCAGTGCTGCACAGGGGAATTCCGTGTACTTC
TRBJ1-2,.,.,TRBV7-2,CASSLGGRQENYGYTF,TGTGCCAGCAGCTTAGGGGGTCGACAGGAGAACTATGGCTACACCTTC
TRBJ2-5,.,.,TRBV7-2,CASSQRLVQETQYF,TGTGCCAGCAGCCAGAGACTAGTACAAGAGACCCAGTACTTC